Shown below are 20 T cell receptor beta chains from a single sample sequenced in a study of blood T cell repertoires in COVID-19. Using immunoSEQ multiplex PCR, the repertoire was profiled, and TCRdb retains in-frame clones only, with some absent. The sample has 56,000 or so clones; 80% to 90% are singletons. Sequenced: peripheral blood. These receptors all come from a human donor in a cohort sampled during active COVID-19.

The V call is TRBV20-1, the J call TRBJ1-1; 7 bases match TRBD1. Germline V gene sequence: CDR1 DFQATT, CDR2 SNEGSKA (reference sequence). The CDR3 covers 11 residues. V was pared by 3 bases and J by 10 bases, with 5 bases of the junction left unmatched. CDR3: CSARETGRAFF. CDR3 DNA sequence: TGCAGTGCTAGGGAGACAGGGAGAGCTTTCTTT.

The chain has TRBV5-4 and TRBJ1-2; 10 bases line up with TRBD1. The germline V gene encodes CDR1 SGHNT and CDR2 YYREEE (reference sequence). The CDR3 extends over 15 amino acids. Trimming took 1 base from V and 2 from J; bases not matched to a gene: 2. CDR3 bases: TGTGCCAGCAGCTTGTGGGACAGGGGCAACTATGGCTACACCTTC. It encodes CASSLWDRGNYGYTF. The full variable domain, its missing parts supplied by reference TRBV5-4 and TRBJ1-2, is ETGVTQSPTHLIKTRGQQVTLRCSSQSGHNTVSWYQQALGQGPQFIFQYYREEENGRGNFPPRFSGLQFPNYSSELNVNALELDDSALYLCASSLWDRGNYGYTFGSGTRLTVV.

This chain links TRBV18 with TRBJ2-7; 9 positions agree with TRBD1. J gave up 3 bases and V 2 bases, and 2 bases lay outside the gene matches. There are 14 residues in the CDR3. Germline V gene data show CDR1 as KGHSH and CDR2 as LQKENI. CDR3 residues: CASSPSTGGYEQYF. The DNA of the CDR3 is TGTGCCAGCTCACCATCGACAGGGGGCTACGAGCAGTACTTC.

The genes are TRBV19 and TRBJ2-2, with D perhaps matching TRBD1 (6 bases). CDR1 LNHDA and CDR2 SQIVND come from the germline V gene (reference sequence). V gave up 6 bases and J gave up 1 base, with 12 bases separating them. The CDR3 is 15 residues long. The CDR3 region is CASSFGTLNTGELFF. The CDR3 region has the DNA TGTGCCAGTAGCTTCGGGACATTGAACACCGGGGAGCTGTTTTTT.

Here the CDR3 reads CASSYGTSYEQFF. The CDR3 bases are TGTGCCAGCAGTTACGGGACTAGCTATGAGCAGTTCTTC. The chain uses TRBV6-2 or TRBV6-3 and TRBJ2-1, with TRBD2 matching over 9 bases. This CDR3 comprises 13 residues. The V segment lost 2 bases and the J segment 8 bases; nucleotides outside the gene matches: 1. Germline CDR1 and CDR2: MNHEY and SVGEGT.

The J gene is TRBJ1-6, the V gene TRBV11-3; 9 bases align to TRBD1. Germline CDR1 and CDR2: SGHNT and YENEEA. The V gene end was trimmed by 5 bases and the J gene end by 9 bases; junction bases not matched to a gene: 14. This CDR3 contains 17 residues. CDR3 in amino acids: CASSHQKQGALGSPLHF. The CDR3 DNA sequence: TGTGCCAGCAGCCATCAGAAACAGGGGGCGCTGGGTTCACCCCTCCACTTT.

This rearrangement joins TRBV30 to TRBJ1-5, with 10 nucleotides matching TRBD1. The CDR3 is 15 residues long. The junction had 5 bases not matched to a gene; V was cut back by 3 bases and J by 3 bases. CDR1 is GTSNPN, CDR2 SVGIG, per germline (reference sequence). CDR3: CAWSGDRGLNQPQHF. DNA for the CDR3: TGTGCCTGGAGCGGGGACAGGGGCCTCAATCAGCCCCAGCATTTT.

Remarks on this clone: At one end, the junction sequence differs from germline, possibly due to a read error. V is TRBV7-7 and J is TRBJ2-5; D might be TRBD1 (5 bases). The CDR3 has 13 residues. CDR1 is SSHAT and CDR2 is FNYEAQ in the germline V gene (reference sequence). In nucleotides, the CDR3 is TGTGCTAGCAGCCCAGGGCGTCTAGAGACCCAGTACTTC. Encoded protein: CASSPGRLETQYF.

The chain links TRBV2 to TRBJ2-3; a possible D gene is TRBD1 (7 bases). V lost 10 bases, J lost 10 bases, and 24 bases lay in between. CDR3 length: 14 amino acids. CDR1 and CDR2 from the germline V gene are SNHLY and FYNNEI. CDR3 protein: CATGVGGFLAPQYF. In DNA form, the CDR3 reads TGTGCCACGGGGGTAGGGGGCTTTTTAGCTCCGCAGTATTTT.

This clone came up once. The chain links TRBV7-8 to TRBJ2-1; D might be TRBD1 (6 bases). V dropped 5 bases and J dropped 7 bases, with 9 bases sitting between them. The CDR3 has 12 residues. The germline gives CDR1 SGHVS, CDR2 FQNEAQ. The CDR3 DNA reads TGTGCCAGCAGCCCTACAGGGAATGAGCAGTTCTTC. It translates to CASSPTGNEQFF.

This clone occurred once. The rearrangement uses TRBV7-3 and TRBJ2-3; TRBD1 might be the D (5 bases). Trimming cost V 3 bases and J 3 bases, with 7 bases left between them. There are 13 residues in the CDR3. Germline V gene sequence: CDR1 SGHTA, CDR2 FQGTGA. The CDR3 spells CASSFRGTDTQYF. The CDR3, as DNA: TGTGCCAGCAGCTTTAGGGGTACAGATACGCAGTATTTT. Complete variable domain (other parts from reference TRBV7-3 and TRBJ2-3): GAGVSQTPSNKVTEKGKYVELRCDPISGHTALYWYRQSLGQGPEFLIYFQGTGAADDSGLPNDRFFAVRPEGSVSTLKIQRTERGDSAVYLCASSFRGTDTQYFGPGTRLTVL.

The V gene is TRBV2, the J gene TRBJ2-7; possibly TRBD1 for D (6 bases). The length of the CDR3 is 14 residues. Germline CDR1 SNHLY, CDR2 FYNNEI. Deletions cut 6 bases from V and 3 bases from J, with 15 bases between. The chain's CDR3 is CASRVSGTLYEQYF. The CDR3 DNA reads TGTGCCAGCAGAGTTTCGGGGACACTCTACGAGCAGTACTTC.

The CDR3 DNA reads TGCGCCAGCAGCTTTGCTACTAGCATCGACTACAATGAGCAGTTCTTC. Translated: CASSFATSIDYNEQFF. This sequence joins TRBV5-1 and TRBJ2-1, with D possibly matching TRBD2 (6 bases). The length of the CDR3 is 16 residues. Germline assignment: CDR1 SGHRS and CDR2 YFSETQ. The ends were cut back, 2 bases at V and 3 bases at J, with 15 bases in the middle.

This chain links TRBV27 with TRBJ2-1, with 7 bases aligning to TRBD1. V was clipped by 3 bases and J by 14 bases; unmatched bases: 7. Germline V gene sequence: CDR1 MNHEY, CDR2 SMNVEV (reference sequence). The CDR3 length is 12 residues. CDR3 in amino acids: CASSFIGTDKFF. The CDR3 nucleotides read TGTGCCAGCAGTTTCATCGGGACAGACAAGTTCTTC.

This chain connects TRBV27 to TRBJ2-7; TRBD1 is a possible D gene (6 bases). V lost 1 base, J lost 11 bases, and 21 bases lay in between. The CDR3 totals 15 residues. Germline V gene lookup returns CDR1 MNHEY and CDR2 SMNVEV (reference sequence). The CDR3 spells CASSLCPGVIMVEYF. The CDR3 DNA is TGTGCCAGCAGTTTATGTCCAGGGGTGATAATGGTGGAGTACTTC.

This clone appeared a single time. This chain links TRBV3-1 (or the pseudogene TRBV3-2) with TRBJ1-5; 9 positions match TRBD1. Germline V gene data show CDR1 as LGHDT and CDR2 as YNNKEL (reference sequence). CDR3 length: 18 amino acids. V trimming: 3 bases; J trimming: 5 bases; junction bases outside the gene matches: 14. CDR3 residues: CASSQNGIGQGLHQPQHF. The CDR3, as DNA: TGTGCCAGCAGCCAGAATGGTATCGGACAGGGGCTCCATCAGCCCCAGCATTTT.

The J gene is TRBJ1-6, the V gene TRBV21-1; the listed D gene, TRBD1, was not tested against the DNA. TRBV21-1 is termed a pseudogene. The CDR3 is 14 amino acids. As DNA, the CDR3 is TGTGCCAGCAGCAGAGACAGGCCCCATTCACCCCTCCACTTT. Translation: CASSRDRPHSPLHF.

This chain links TRBV6-5 with TRBJ1-2; TRBD1 aligns across 11 bases. Trimming at V came to 7 bases and at J to 8 bases, leaving 9 bases not matched to a gene. CDR3 size: 14 residues. CDR1 MNHEY and CDR2 SVGAGI come from the germline V gene. CDR3 DNA sequence: TGTGCCAGCACCGCGGACAGGGGGCGTCGCGGCTACACCTTC. Its protein product is CASTADRGRRGYTF.

The table lists this clone with a count of one. This chain joins TRBV18 and TRBJ2-1; the match to TRBD1 covers 7 bases. Germline V gene lookup returns CDR1 KGHSH and CDR2 LQKENI. The CDR3 loop spans 16 amino acids. Trimming removed 3 bases from V and 8 bases from J; junction bases left unmatched: 13. Here the CDR3 reads CASSPSGTENWDEQFF. The CDR3 bases are TGTGCCAGCTCACCCTCCGGGACAGAAAATTGGGATGAGCAGTTCTTC.

The chain combines TRBV27 with TRBJ2-1; TRBD2 matches at 15 bases. The CDR3 length is 18 residues. V shed 5 bases, J shed 3 bases, and the junction held 8 bases outside the gene matches. Germline V lookup: CDR1 MNHEY, CDR2 SMNVEV (reference sequence). The CDR3 here is CASSLRTSGGVVYNEQFF. The CDR3 region has the DNA TGTGCCAGCAGTCTAAGGACTAGCGGGGGGGTTGTCTACAATGAGCAGTTCTTC.